A selection of T cell receptor beta chains follows, all from one sample in a study of shared clonotypes between healthy human individuals. The assay was immunoSEQ multiplex PCR, and TCRdb's table has in-frame clones only and misses some. Found here are around 600,000 clones, about 98% of them singletons; the top ten hold 0.25% to 0.35%. The sequenced sample was naive CD8+ T cells sorted from blood. These receptors were obtained from a man in his thirties or forties in good health. Both conserved end residues are part of each CDR3. D genes are given only for firm matches. A row's size may be missing; if present it is once, few, many or a size class.

v_call: TRBV6-5
d_call: -
j_call: TRBJ2-7
clone_size: -
cdr3_aa: CASTLDEQYF
cdr3_nt: TGTGCCAGCACCTTAGACGAGCAGTACTTC

v_call: TRBV7-9
d_call: -
j_call: TRBJ1-1
clone_size: -
cdr3_aa: CASSPSPDANEAFF
cdr3_nt: TGTGCCAGCAGCCCATCACCCGACGCAAATGAAGCTTTCTTT

v_call: TRBV27
d_call: TRBD2
j_call: TRBJ2-1
clone_size: -
cdr3_aa: CASSLYGGEGRHNEQFF
cdr3_nt: TGTGCCAGCAGTTTATACGGGGGGGAGGGCCGTCACAATGAGCAGTTCTTC

v_call: TRBV9
d_call: -
j_call: TRBJ2-3
clone_size: -
cdr3_aa: CASSLGGRSTDTQYF
cdr3_nt: TGTGCCAGCAGCTTGGGGGGTAGAAGCACAGATACGCAGTATTTT

v_call: TRBV5-6
d_call: -
j_call: TRBJ2-3
clone_size: -
cdr3_aa: CASSTGLFTDTQYF
cdr3_nt: TGTGCCAGCAGTACAGGCCTATTCACAGATACGCAGTATTTT

v_call: TRBV11-3
d_call: -
j_call: TRBJ2-7
clone_size: -
cdr3_aa: CASSLGGGGEQYF
cdr3_nt: TGTGCCAGCAGCTTAGGAGGAGGAGGGGAGCAGTACTTC

v_call: TRBV10-3
d_call: -
j_call: TRBJ2-7
clone_size: -
cdr3_aa: CAISESGGRAYEQYF
cdr3_nt: TGTGCCATCAGTGAGTCGGGCGGAAGAGCCTACGAGCAGTACTTC

v_call: TRBV7-9
d_call: TRBD2
j_call: TRBJ2-5
clone_size: -
cdr3_aa: CASLRTSGSRETQYF
cdr3_nt: TGTGCCAGCTTACGGACTAGCGGGAGCAGAGAGACCCAGTACTTC

v_call: TRBV7-2
d_call: TRBD1
j_call: TRBJ2-1
clone_size: -
cdr3_aa: CASSSWGTGTNEQFF
cdr3_nt: TGTGCCAGCAGCTCCTGGGGGACAGGGACAAATGAGCAGTTCTTC

v_call: TRBV2
d_call: -
j_call: TRBJ2-7
clone_size: -
cdr3_aa: CATSGYEQYF
cdr3_nt: TGTGCCACCTCGGGCTACGAGCAGTACTTC

v_call: TRBV4-3
d_call: TRBD1
j_call: TRBJ2-5
clone_size: -
cdr3_aa: CASSQDRQGGLGTQYF
cdr3_nt: TGCGCCAGCAGCCAAGATAGACAGGGGGGATTGGGGACCCAGTACTTC

v_call: TRBV6-5
d_call: -
j_call: TRBJ2-1
clone_size: -
cdr3_aa: CASMEVTVNEQFF
cdr3_nt: TGTGCCAGCATGGAGGTGACTGTCAATGAGCAGTTCTTC

v_call: TRBV14
d_call: -
j_call: TRBJ2-1
clone_size: -
cdr3_aa: CASSPFVGLPLVYEQFF
cdr3_nt: TGTGCCAGCAGCCCGTTTGTGGGACTCCCTTTGGTCTATGAGCAGTTCTTC

v_call: TRBV27
d_call: -
j_call: TRBJ2-7
clone_size: -
cdr3_aa: CASSMDISYEQYF
cdr3_nt: TGTGCCAGCAGTATGGACATTTCCTACGAGCAGTACTTC

v_call: TRBV10-3
d_call: TRBD2
j_call: TRBJ2-1
clone_size: -
cdr3_aa: CAIKAGVNEQFF
cdr3_nt: TGTGCCATTAAAGCGGGAGTAAATGAGCAGTTCTTC

v_call: TRBV13
d_call: -
j_call: TRBJ2-2
clone_size: -
cdr3_aa: CASSPGLNTGELFF
cdr3_nt: TGTGCCAGCAGCCCGGGACTTAACACCGGGGAGCTGTTTTTT

v_call: TRBV20-1
d_call: -
j_call: TRBJ2-1
clone_size: -
cdr3_aa: CSQGFNEQFF
cdr3_nt: TGCAGTCAAGGGTTCAATGAGCAGTTCTTC

v_call: TRBV27
d_call: -
j_call: TRBJ2-7
clone_size: -
cdr3_aa: CASSLNTGYEQYF
cdr3_nt: TGTGCCAGCAGTTTAAACACAGGATACGAGCAGTACTTC

v_call: TRBV4-3
d_call: TRBD2
j_call: TRBJ2-1
clone_size: -
cdr3_aa: CASSQGLAGGIYEQFF
cdr3_nt: TGCGCCAGCAGCCAAGGGCTAGCGGGAGGGATCTATGAGCAGTTCTTC

v_call: TRBV29-1
d_call: TRBD2
j_call: TRBJ2-3
clone_size: -
cdr3_aa: CSVGTSGYTDTQYF
cdr3_nt: TGCAGCGTTGGAACTAGCGGATACACAGATACGCAGTATTTT

v_call: TRBV11-1
d_call: -
j_call: TRBJ2-3
clone_size: -
cdr3_aa: CASSLSDGGTASDTQYF
cdr3_nt: TGTGCCAGCAGCTTATCGGATGGCGGGACGGCGTCAGATACGCAGTATTTT

v_call: TRBV19
d_call: -
j_call: TRBJ2-1
clone_size: -
cdr3_aa: CASSSAQRGEQFF
cdr3_nt: TGTGCCAGTAGTTCCGCCCAGCGAGGAGAGCAGTTCTTC

v_call: TRBV19
d_call: TRBD1
j_call: TRBJ2-7
clone_size: once
cdr3_aa: CASTTGSAYEQYF
cdr3_nt: TGTGCCAGCACGACAGGGTCCGCCTACGAGCAGTACTTC

v_call: TRBV13
d_call: -
j_call: TRBJ2-7
clone_size: -
cdr3_aa: CASKPSGQHYEQYF
cdr3_nt: TGTGCCAGCAAACCCTCCGGGCAGCACTACGAGCAGTACTTC

v_call: TRBV27
d_call: -
j_call: TRBJ1-2
clone_size: -
cdr3_aa: CASSFYYGYTF
cdr3_nt: TGTGCCAGCAGTTTTTACTATGGCTACACCTTC

v_call: TRBV27
d_call: -
j_call: TRBJ2-7
clone_size: once
cdr3_aa: CASSSSEGGVFVYEQYF
cdr3_nt: TGTGCCAGCAGTTCGTCTGAGGGTGGGGTATTTGTGTACGAGCAGTACTTC

v_call: TRBV13
d_call: TRBD2
j_call: TRBJ2-2
clone_size: -
cdr3_aa: CASSLGLGGGPAGELFF
cdr3_nt: TGTGCCAGCAGCTTAGGCCTTGGGGGAGGGCCTGCCGGGGAGCTGTTTTTT

v_call: TRBV7-6
d_call: TRBD1
j_call: TRBJ2-5
clone_size: once
cdr3_aa: CASSPIPNRGQETQYF
cdr3_nt: TGTGCCAGCAGCCCGATCCCTAACAGGGGGCAAGAGACCCAGTACTTC

v_call: TRBV6-5
d_call: -
j_call: TRBJ1-2
clone_size: -
cdr3_aa: CASSPSSRYGYTF
cdr3_nt: TGTGCCAGCAGCCCAAGTTCCCGCTATGGCTACACCTTC

v_call: TRBV27
d_call: -
j_call: TRBJ2-7
clone_size: -
cdr3_aa: CASSYDSRSYEQYF
cdr3_nt: TGTGCCAGCAGTTACGACTCACGATCCTACGAGCAGTACTTC

v_call: TRBV6-5
d_call: -
j_call: TRBJ2-7
clone_size: -
cdr3_aa: CASSYRVSYEQYF
cdr3_nt: TGTGCCAGCAGTTACCGGGTCTCCTACGAGCAGTACTTC

v_call: TRBV27
d_call: -
j_call: TRBJ2-1
clone_size: -
cdr3_aa: CASSFMGGVIYNEQFF
cdr3_nt: TGTGCCAGCAGTTTTATGGGGGGAGTAATATACAATGAGCAGTTCTTC

v_call: TRBV28
d_call: -
j_call: TRBJ1-5
clone_size: -
cdr3_aa: CASSEQGSNQPQHF
cdr3_nt: TGTGCCAGCTCAGAACAGGGTAGCAATCAGCCCCAGCATTTT

v_call: TRBV6-1
d_call: TRBD2
j_call: TRBJ2-7
clone_size: once
cdr3_aa: CASRSGRTYEQYF
cdr3_nt: TGTGCCAGCCGGAGCGGGAGGACCTACGAGCAGTACTTC

v_call: TRBV2
d_call: -
j_call: TRBJ1-2
clone_size: -
cdr3_aa: CATVRGRGYTF
cdr3_nt: TGTGCCACTGTCAGGGGTCGCGGCTACACCTTC

v_call: TRBV4-2
d_call: -
j_call: TRBJ2-7
clone_size: -
cdr3_aa: CASSQDAHEQYF
cdr3_nt: TGTGCCAGCAGCCAAGATGCCCACGAGCAGTACTTC

v_call: TRBV7-2
d_call: TRBD2
j_call: TRBJ2-3
clone_size: -
cdr3_aa: CASSSSAGGTDTQYF
cdr3_nt: TGTGCCAGCAGCAGCAGCGCGGGGGGTACAGATACGCAGTATTTT

v_call: TRBV27
d_call: -
j_call: TRBJ2-1
clone_size: -
cdr3_aa: CASSLPSDEQFF
cdr3_nt: TGTGCCAGCAGTTTACCATCAGATGAGCAGTTCTTC

v_call: TRBV9
d_call: TRBD1
j_call: TRBJ2-4
clone_size: -
cdr3_aa: CASSVARQGADRDIQYF
cdr3_nt: TGTGCCAGCAGCGTAGCGCGACAGGGGGCCGATAGGGACATTCAGTACTTC

v_call: TRBV2
d_call: TRBD1
j_call: TRBJ2-7
clone_size: -
cdr3_aa: CASSEAWSRQGPPREQYF
cdr3_nt: TGTGCCAGCAGTGAAGCGTGGTCTCGACAGGGGCCGCCAAGAGAGCAGTACTTC

v_call: TRBV29-1
d_call: -
j_call: TRBJ2-1
clone_size: -
cdr3_aa: CSVSERVSYNEQFF
cdr3_nt: TGCAGCGTTTCAGAGCGTGTTTCCTACAATGAGCAGTTCTTC

v_call: TRBV28
d_call: -
j_call: TRBJ2-7
clone_size: -
cdr3_aa: CASSLWGNEQYF
cdr3_nt: TGTGCCAGCAGTTTATGGGGTAACGAGCAGTACTTC

v_call: TRBV13
d_call: -
j_call: TRBJ1-1
clone_size: -
cdr3_aa: CASSLAGTDTEAFF
cdr3_nt: TGTGCCAGCAGCTTGGCCGGGACGGACACTGAAGCTTTCTTT

v_call: TRBV7-7
d_call: TRBD2
j_call: TRBJ2-7
clone_size: once
cdr3_aa: CASSSGLAYEQYF
cdr3_nt: TGTGCCAGCAGCTCGGGACTAGCGTACGAGCAGTACTTC

v_call: TRBV6-1
d_call: -
j_call: TRBJ2-7
clone_size: -
cdr3_aa: CASSEVRGGDEQYF
cdr3_nt: TGTGCCAGCAGTGAAGTCAGGGGCGGGGACGAGCAGTACTTC

v_call: TRBV5-1
d_call: -
j_call: TRBJ2-3
clone_size: -
cdr3_aa: CASSTVPSPDTQYF
cdr3_nt: TGCGCCAGCAGCACCGTCCCGTCCCCGGATACGCAGTATTTT

v_call: TRBV2
d_call: TRBD2
j_call: TRBJ2-2
clone_size: -
cdr3_aa: CASSAGLAGGPHTGELFF
cdr3_nt: TGTGCCAGCAGTGCGGGACTAGCGGGAGGGCCTCACACCGGGGAGCTGTTTTTT

v_call: TRBV2
d_call: -
j_call: TRBJ1-2
clone_size: -
cdr3_aa: CASSELVIYGYTF
cdr3_nt: TGTGCCAGCAGTGAACTCGTCATATATGGCTACACCTTC

v_call: TRBV27
d_call: -
j_call: TRBJ2-2
clone_size: -
cdr3_aa: CASNWRQGYTGELFF
cdr3_nt: TGTGCCAGCAATTGGCGTCAGGGTTACACCGGGGAGCTGTTTTTT

v_call: TRBV7-6
d_call: -
j_call: TRBJ2-7
clone_size: -
cdr3_aa: CASSPPMAYEQYF
cdr3_nt: TGTGCCAGCAGCCCCCCGATGGCCTACGAGCAGTACTTC

v_call: TRBV6-6
d_call: -
j_call: TRBJ2-7
clone_size: -
cdr3_aa: CASSYTDMNRGGEQYF
cdr3_nt: TGTGCCAGCAGTTACACCGATATGAACAGGGGGGGCGAGCAGTACTTC

v_call: TRBV5-1
d_call: TRBD1
j_call: TRBJ2-7
clone_size: -
cdr3_aa: CASSPGTVLREQYF
cdr3_nt: TGCGCCAGCAGCCCCGGGACAGTTCTAAGGGAGCAGTACTTC

v_call: TRBV27
d_call: TRBD2
j_call: TRBJ2-7
clone_size: -
cdr3_aa: CASSLLDPGSGRGGEQYF
cdr3_nt: TGTGCCAGCAGTTTACTCGACCCTGGGAGCGGGAGAGGTGGCGAGCAGTACTTC

v_call: TRBV6-5
d_call: TRBD2
j_call: TRBJ2-5
clone_size: -
cdr3_aa: CASSFSLAETQYF
cdr3_nt: TGTGCCAGCAGTTTTTCACTAGCGGAGACCCAGTACTTC

v_call: TRBV27
d_call: -
j_call: TRBJ2-7
clone_size: -
cdr3_aa: CASSPVWGGGYEQYF
cdr3_nt: TGTGCCAGCAGCCCCGTCTGGGGAGGTGGTTACGAGCAGTACTTC

v_call: TRBV11-2
d_call: -
j_call: TRBJ2-1
clone_size: -
cdr3_aa: CASSLGGSSYNEQFF
cdr3_nt: TGTGCCAGCAGCTTGGGGGGAAGCTCCTACAATGAGCAGTTCTTC

v_call: TRBV18
d_call: -
j_call: TRBJ1-4
clone_size: -
cdr3_aa: CASSLMEGGPATNEKLFF
cdr3_nt: TGTGCCAGCTCACTTATGGAGGGTGGCCCTGCAACTAATGAAAAACTGTTTTTT